These 10 T cell receptor beta chains share one sample of origin, sequenced in a study of post-analysis software for immune sequencing data. Findings of the study overall: Relative to controls, patients had a handful of TRBV segments at higher frequency, with TRBV5-6, TRBV5-1 and TRBV20-1 among these.

These TCRs' antigens remain unknown. cDNA libraries of TCR beta carried unique molecular identifiers. TCRdb independently ran MiXCR on the PCR reads; one entry per CDR3 protein. Counted here are over 700,000 distinct CDR3 sequences, approximately 30% occurring once; the ten biggest clones make up approximately 0.55%. Sequencing input: blood. The receptors come from a girl aged 10 to 17 with multiple sclerosis.

For this clonotype: The junction departs from the called germline gene at one end, perhaps through a read error. The chain uses TRBV3-1 and TRBJ2-1; 9 bases align to TRBD2. Germline V lookup: CDR1 LGHDT, CDR2 YNNKEL (reference sequence). The CDR3 spans 17 residues. The CDR3 sequence: CASNQETLAGNYNEQFF. CDR3 sequence (DNA): TGTGCCAGCAACCAAGAAACCCTAGCGGGAAATTACAATGAGCAGTTCTTC.

The chain joins TRBV19 to TRBJ2-1; D gene unclear. Germline CDR1 is LNHDA and CDR2 is SQIVND (reference sequence). The CDR3 spans 13 residues. Trimming left V 6 bases short and J 5 bases short, with 11 bases between. CDR3 amino acids: CASSLGSNNEQFF. In DNA form, the CDR3 reads TGTGCCAGTAGCCTAGGGTCCAACAATGAGCAGTTCTTC.

The chain links TRBV28 to TRBJ2-3, with TRBD2 matching 9 bases. CDR1 and CDR2 (germline): MDHEN, SYDVKM. The CDR3 has 14 amino acids. V was pared by 10 bases and J by 8 bases, with 13 bases of the junction left unmatched. CDR3 sequence reads: CATFTSGRAGTQYF. Here the CDR3 DNA reads TGTGCCACCTTTACTAGCGGGCGGGCGGGTACGCAGTATTTT.

There are a few counts of this clonotype. The V and J genes are TRBV20-1 and TRBJ2-7, with TRBD1 matching over 7 bases. Germline loops: CDR1 DFQATT, CDR2 SNEGSKA (reference sequence). Losses at the gene ends were 6 bases for V and 4 bases for J; bases not matched to a gene: 12. CDR3 size: 14 residues. The CDR3: CSASRANRGYEQYF. CDR3 nucleotides: TGCAGTGCCAGCAGGGCGAACAGGGGTTACGAGCAGTACTTC.

V usage is TRBV20-1 and J usage is TRBJ1-2; a possible D gene is TRBD1 (5 bases). V was pared by 5 bases and J by 4 bases, with 14 bases between. The CDR3 has 13 amino acids. Germline CDR1 and CDR2: DFQATT and SNEGSKA (reference sequence). The CDR3 nucleotides read TGCAGTGCTCCAGGGAGTTGGGGCTATGGCTACACCTTC. Protein product: CSAPGSWGYGYTF.

The genes are TRBV5-1 and TRBJ2-3; TRBD1 matches 7 bases. The CDR3 runs to 15 residues. V lost 0 bases to trimming and J lost 4 bases; unmatched junction nucleotides: 5. In germline, CDR1 is SGHRS, CDR2 YFSETQ. The CDR3 DNA reads TGCGCCAGCAGCTTGGAAGGGGGCCGCGCAGATACGCAGTATTTT. It is translated as CASSLEGGRADTQYF. Filled out from reference TRBV5-1 and TRBJ2-3, the complete variable domain reads KAGVTQTPRYLIKTRGQQVTLSCSPISGHRSVSWYQQTPGQGLQFLFEYFSETQRNKGNFPGRFSGRQFSNSRSEMNVSTLELGDSALYLCASSLEGGRADTQYFGPGTRLTVL.

This clonotype turned up a few times. The chain recombines TRBV7-2 with TRBJ2-2; the match to TRBD1 covers 7 bases. Germline V gene data show CDR1 as SGHTA and CDR2 as FQGNSA. This CDR3 is built from 15 residues. V lost 4 bases to trimming and J lost 10 bases; unmatched junction nucleotides: 12. CDR3 coding DNA: TGTGCCAGCAGCTGGGTTACAGGGGCTTCGGAGGAGCTGTTTTTT. Encoded protein: CASSWVTGASEELFF.

J is TRBJ2-3 and V is TRBV20-1; 8 nucleotides align to TRBD1. V trimming: 5 bases; J trimming: 5 bases; junction bases outside the gene matches: 9. Germline-derived CDR1 and CDR2 are DFQATT and SNEGSKA (reference sequence). The length of the CDR3 is 14 residues. This chain's CDR3 is CSAVTGEYGDTQYF. The CDR3 coding sequence is TGCAGTGCTGTGACAGGGGAATATGGAGATACGCAGTATTTT.

This clonotype showed up just once. One end of the junction varies from germline; a read error may be responsible. The chain joins TRBV29-1 to TRBJ2-7; 8 positions agree with TRBD1. This CDR3 spans 13 amino acids. The germline V gene has CDR1 SQVTM and CDR2 ANQGSEA. The CDR3 sequence is CSVDFGQGYERYF. The CDR3 nucleotides are TGCAGCGTTGACTTCGGACAGGGCTACGAGCGGTACTTC.

Concerning this clonotype: A much larger clone sits a single nucleotide away, making a read error possible. The rearrangement joins TRBV11-2 to TRBJ2-7, with unresolved D. Germline V gene data show CDR1 as SGHAT and CDR2 as FQNNGV. CDR3 length equals 11 residues. The CDR3 nucleotides read TGTGCCAGCAGCTTAAGCGACGAGCGGTACTTC. It yields the protein CASSLSDERYF.